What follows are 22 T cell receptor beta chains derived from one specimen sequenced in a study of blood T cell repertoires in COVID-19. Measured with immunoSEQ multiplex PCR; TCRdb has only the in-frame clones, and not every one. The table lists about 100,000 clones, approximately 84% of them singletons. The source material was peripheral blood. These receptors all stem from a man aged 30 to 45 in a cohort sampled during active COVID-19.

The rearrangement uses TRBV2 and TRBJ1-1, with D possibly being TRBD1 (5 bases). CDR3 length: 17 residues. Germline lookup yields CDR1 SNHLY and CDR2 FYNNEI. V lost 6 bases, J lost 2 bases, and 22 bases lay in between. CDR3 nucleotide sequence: TGTGCCAGCAGCGACGGGGGGACGTCCTTCATCAACACTGAAGCTTTCTTT. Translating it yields CASSDGGTSFINTEAFF.

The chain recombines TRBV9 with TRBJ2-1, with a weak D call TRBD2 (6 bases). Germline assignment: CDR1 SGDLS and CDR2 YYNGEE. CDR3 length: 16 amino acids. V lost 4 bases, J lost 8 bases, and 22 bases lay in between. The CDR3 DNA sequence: TGTGCCAGCAGCCCACGGACGGGGGTTTTCGCCTATGAGCAGTTCTTC. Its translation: CASSPRTGVFAYEQFF.

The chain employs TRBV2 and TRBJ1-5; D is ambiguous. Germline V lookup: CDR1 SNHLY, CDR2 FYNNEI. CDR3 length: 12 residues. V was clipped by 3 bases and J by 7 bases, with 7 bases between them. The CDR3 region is CASSDEWQPQHF. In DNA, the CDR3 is TGTGCCAGCAGTGACGAGTGGCAGCCCCAGCATTTT.

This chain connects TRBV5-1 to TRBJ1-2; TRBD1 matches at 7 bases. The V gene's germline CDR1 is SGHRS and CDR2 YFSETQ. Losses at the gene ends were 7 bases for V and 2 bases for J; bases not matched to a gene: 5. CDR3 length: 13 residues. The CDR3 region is CASRQTGNYGYTF. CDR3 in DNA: TGCGCCAGCCGCCAGACAGGGAACTATGGCTACACCTTC.

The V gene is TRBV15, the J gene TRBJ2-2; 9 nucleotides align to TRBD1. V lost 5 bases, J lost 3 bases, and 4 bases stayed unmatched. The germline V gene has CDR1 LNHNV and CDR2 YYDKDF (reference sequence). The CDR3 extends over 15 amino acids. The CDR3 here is CATSEDRGYTGELFF. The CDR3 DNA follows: TGTGCCACCAGCGAAGACAGGGGGTACACCGGGGAGCTGTTTTTT.

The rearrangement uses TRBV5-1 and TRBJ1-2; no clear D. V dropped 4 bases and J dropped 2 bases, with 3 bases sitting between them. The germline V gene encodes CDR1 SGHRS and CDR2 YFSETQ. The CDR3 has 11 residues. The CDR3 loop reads CASSQNYGYTF. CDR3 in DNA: TGCGCCAGCAGCCAAAACTATGGCTACACCTTC.

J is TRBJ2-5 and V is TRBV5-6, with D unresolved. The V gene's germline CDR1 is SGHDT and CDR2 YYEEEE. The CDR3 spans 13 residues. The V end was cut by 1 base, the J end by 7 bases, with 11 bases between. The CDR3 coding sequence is TGTGCCAGCAGCTTGTGGCATCCGGGGACCCAGTACTTC. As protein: CASSLWHPGTQYF.

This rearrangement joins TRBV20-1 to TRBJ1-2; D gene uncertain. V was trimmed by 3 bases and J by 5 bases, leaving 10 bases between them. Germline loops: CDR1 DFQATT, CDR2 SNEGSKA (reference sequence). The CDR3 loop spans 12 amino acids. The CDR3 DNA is TGCAGTGCTAGTCCGGGTTCTTATGGCTACACCTTC. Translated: CSASPGSYGYTF.

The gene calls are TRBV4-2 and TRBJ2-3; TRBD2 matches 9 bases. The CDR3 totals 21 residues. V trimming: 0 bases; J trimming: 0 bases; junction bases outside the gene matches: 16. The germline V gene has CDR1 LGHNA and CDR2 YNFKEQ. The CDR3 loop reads CASSQDWLAGSTDSSTDTQYF. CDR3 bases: TGTGCCAGCAGCCAAGATTGGCTAGCGGGGTCCACGGACTCTAGCACAGATACGCAGTATTTT.

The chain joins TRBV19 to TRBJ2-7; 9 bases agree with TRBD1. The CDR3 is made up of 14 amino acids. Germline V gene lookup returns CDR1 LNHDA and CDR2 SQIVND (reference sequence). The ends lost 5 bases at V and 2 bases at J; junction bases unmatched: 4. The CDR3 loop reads CASSWDRAPYEQYF. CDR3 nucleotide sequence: TGTGCCAGTAGTTGGGACAGGGCCCCCTACGAGCAGTACTTC.

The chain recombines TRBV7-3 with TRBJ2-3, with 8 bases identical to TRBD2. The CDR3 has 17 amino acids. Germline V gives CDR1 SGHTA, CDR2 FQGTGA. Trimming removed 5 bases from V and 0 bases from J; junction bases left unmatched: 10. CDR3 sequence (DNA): TGTGCCAGCAGCGAAACTAGCGGCCTAGGAAGCACAGATACGCAGTATTTT. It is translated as CASSETSGLGSTDTQYF.

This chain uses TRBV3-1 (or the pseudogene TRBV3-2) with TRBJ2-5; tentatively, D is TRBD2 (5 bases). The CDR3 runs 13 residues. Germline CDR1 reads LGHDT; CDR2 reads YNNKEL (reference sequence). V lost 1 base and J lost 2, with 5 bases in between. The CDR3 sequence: CASSQAGQETQYF. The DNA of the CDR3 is TGTGCCAGCAGCCAAGCGGGGCAAGAGACCCAGTACTTC.

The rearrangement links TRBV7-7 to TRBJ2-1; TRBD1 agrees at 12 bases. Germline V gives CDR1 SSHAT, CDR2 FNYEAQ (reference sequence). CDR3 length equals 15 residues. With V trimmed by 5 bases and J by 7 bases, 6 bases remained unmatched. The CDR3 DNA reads TGTGCCAGCAGCGCCGGGACAGGGGGCTGGAATGAGCAGTTCTTC. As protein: CASSAGTGGWNEQFF.

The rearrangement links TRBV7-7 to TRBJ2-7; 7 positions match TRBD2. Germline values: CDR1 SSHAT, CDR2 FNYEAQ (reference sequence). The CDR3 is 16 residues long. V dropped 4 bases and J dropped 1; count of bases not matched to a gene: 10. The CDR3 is CASSSDWGGESYEQYF. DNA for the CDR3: TGTGCCAGCAGCTCAGACTGGGGGGGGGAATCCTACGAGCAGTACTTC. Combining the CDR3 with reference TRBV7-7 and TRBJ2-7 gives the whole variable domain GAGVSQSPRYKVTKRGQDVTLRCDPISSHATLYWYQQALGQGPEFLTYFNYEAQPDKSGLPSDRFSAERPEGSISTLTIQRTEQRDSAMYRCASSSDWGGESYEQYFGPGTRLTVT.

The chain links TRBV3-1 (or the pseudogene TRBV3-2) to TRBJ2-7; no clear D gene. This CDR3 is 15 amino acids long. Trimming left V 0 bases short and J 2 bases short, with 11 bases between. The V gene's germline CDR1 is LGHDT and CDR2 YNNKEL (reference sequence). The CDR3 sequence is CASSQDWQRPYEQYF. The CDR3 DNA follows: TGTGCCAGCAGCCAAGACTGGCAGAGGCCCTACGAGCAGTACTTC.

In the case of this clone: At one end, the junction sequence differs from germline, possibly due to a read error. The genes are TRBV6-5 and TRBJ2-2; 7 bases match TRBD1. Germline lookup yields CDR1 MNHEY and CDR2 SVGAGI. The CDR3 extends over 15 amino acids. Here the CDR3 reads CASSWDSENIGELFF. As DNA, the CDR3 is TGTGCCAGCAGTTGGGACAGCGAGAACATCGGGGAGCTGTTTTTT.

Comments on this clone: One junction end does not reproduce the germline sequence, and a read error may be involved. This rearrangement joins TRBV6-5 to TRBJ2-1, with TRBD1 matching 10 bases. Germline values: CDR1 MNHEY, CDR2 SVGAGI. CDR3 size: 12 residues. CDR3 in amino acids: CASSPSTGTGVF. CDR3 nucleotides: TGTGCCAGCAGTCCCTCCACCGGGACAGGGGTCTTC.

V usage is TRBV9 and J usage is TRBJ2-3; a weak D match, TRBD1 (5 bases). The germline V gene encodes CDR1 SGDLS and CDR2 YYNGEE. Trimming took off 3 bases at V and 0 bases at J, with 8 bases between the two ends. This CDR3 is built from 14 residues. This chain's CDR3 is CASSGGHSTDTQYF. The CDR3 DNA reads TGTGCCAGCAGCGGTGGACATAGCACAGATACGCAGTATTTT.

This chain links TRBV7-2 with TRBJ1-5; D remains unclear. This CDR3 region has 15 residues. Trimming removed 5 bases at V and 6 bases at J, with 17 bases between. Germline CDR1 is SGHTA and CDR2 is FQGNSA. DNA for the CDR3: TGTGCCAGCAGCCCCGGAGGACGTAGTACTCAGCCCCAGCATTTT. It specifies CASSPGGRSTQPQHF. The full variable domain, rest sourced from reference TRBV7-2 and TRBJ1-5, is GAGVSQSPSNKVTEKGKDVELRCDPISGHTALYWYRQSLGQGLEFLIYFQGNSAPDKSGLPSDRFSAERTGGSVSTLTIQRTQQEDSAVYLCASSPGGRSTQPQHFGDGTRLSIL.

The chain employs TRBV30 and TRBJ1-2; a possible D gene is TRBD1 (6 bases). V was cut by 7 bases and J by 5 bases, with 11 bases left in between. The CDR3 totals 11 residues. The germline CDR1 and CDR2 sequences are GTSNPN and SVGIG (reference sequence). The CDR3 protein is CAFARGYGYTF. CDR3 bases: TGTGCCTTCGCCAGGGGTTATGGCTACACCTTC.

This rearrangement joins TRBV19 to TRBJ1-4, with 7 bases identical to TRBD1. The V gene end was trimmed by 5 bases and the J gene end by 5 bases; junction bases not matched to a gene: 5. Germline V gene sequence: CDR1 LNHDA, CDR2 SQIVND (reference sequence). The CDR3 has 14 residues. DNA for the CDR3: TGTGCCAGTAGTTACAGGGGCCCGAATGAAAAACTGTTTTTT. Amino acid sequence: CASSYRGPNEKLFF.

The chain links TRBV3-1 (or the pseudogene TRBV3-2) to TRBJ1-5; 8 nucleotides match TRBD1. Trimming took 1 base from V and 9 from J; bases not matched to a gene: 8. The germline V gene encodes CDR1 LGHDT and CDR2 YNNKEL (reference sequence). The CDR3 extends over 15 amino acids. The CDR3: CASSQAGTGGWPQHF. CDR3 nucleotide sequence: TGTGCCAGCAGCCAAGCAGGGACAGGTGGTTGGCCCCAGCATTTT.